The 32 T cell receptor beta chains presented below share a single source sample, sequenced in a study of T-cell reconstitution after alpha-beta-depleted transplantation in children. Preparation of the TCRbeta library involved a method that used unique molecular identifiers. From the PCR reads, TCRdb called clonotypes with MiXCR, one entry per CDR3 protein. Here the sample spans a few hundred thousand distinct CDR3 sequences, about a fifth being singletons. Here the sequenced sample was PBMCs from the stem cell graft donor, taken from the stem cell graft. Every receptor here comes from a human donor who donated a stem cell graft to a child with acute myeloid leukemia.

This clonotype was seen a handful of times. V and J are TRBV7-9 and TRBJ2-2; TRBD2 aligns across 11 bases. Germline lookup yields CDR1 SEHNR and CDR2 FQNEAQ (reference sequence). The junction had 4 bases not matched to a gene; V was cut back by 5 bases and J by 2 bases. This CDR3 comprises 16 residues. The CDR3 loop reads CASSPTSGSNTGELFF. In DNA, the CDR3 is TGTGCCAGCAGCCCAACTAGCGGGAGTAACACCGGGGAGCTGTTTTTT.

The chain uses TRBV20-1 and TRBJ1-2, with 7 bases aligning to TRBD1. The J segment lost 8 bases and the V segment lost 6 bases, leaving 6 bases of the junction unmatched. The V gene's germline CDR1 is DFQATT and CDR2 SNEGSKA (reference sequence). This CDR3 comprises 11 residues. CDR3 residues: CSATGEGGYTF. CDR3 nucleotide sequence: TGCAGTGCCACAGGGGAGGGAGGCTACACCTTC.

Here the CDR3 DNA reads TGTGCCAGCAGTCCGACAGGGAATCGTCTTGATGGCTACACCTTC. Translation: CASSPTGNRLDGYTF. V is TRBV27 and J is TRBJ1-2; 7 bases fit TRBD1. V lost 5 bases, J lost 6 bases, and 12 bases stayed unmatched. The CDR3 extends over 15 amino acids. CDR1 MNHEY and CDR2 SMNVEV come from the germline V gene (reference sequence).

The chain combines TRBV25-1 with TRBJ2-7, with D possibly matching TRBD2 (6 bases). CDR1 and CDR2 from the germline V gene are MGHDK and SYGVNS. The CDR3 is 14 residues long. Trimming cost V 4 bases and J 0 bases, with 10 bases left between them. CDR3: CASSGRDFSYEQYF. In DNA form, the CDR3 reads TGTGCCAGCAGTGGCCGGGACTTCTCCTACGAGCAGTACTTC.

There are a few counts of this clonotype. This rearrangement joins TRBV6-1 to TRBJ2-7; D gene ambiguous. CDR1 MNHNS and CDR2 SASEGT come from the germline V gene. The CDR3 contains 15 residues. V lost 6 bases to trimming and J lost 2 bases, with 17 bases between them. DNA of the CDR3: TGTGCCAGCAGGCCACGTTCTCCCCAAACCTACGAGCAGTACTTC. Encoded protein: CASRPRSPQTYEQYF.

The J gene is TRBJ2-1, the V gene TRBV28; D ambiguous. V was trimmed by 3 bases and J by 0 bases, leaving 9 bases between them. Looked up from germline, CDR1 is MDHEN and CDR2 is SYDVKM. The CDR3 contains 15 residues. The CDR3 loop is CASSFSEFSYNEQFF. The CDR3 bases are TGTGCCAGCAGTTTTTCGGAGTTCTCCTACAATGAGCAGTTCTTC.

This chain connects TRBV20-1 to TRBJ2-5; no reliable D call. Germline V gene sequence: CDR1 DFQATT, CDR2 SNEGSKA (reference sequence). The length of the CDR3 is 14 residues. The V gene lost 6 bases and the J gene lost 1 base, with 15 bases spanning the gap. The CDR3 DNA follows: TGCAGTGCACAGACCCCGGTCATCCAAGAGACCCAGTACTTC. This sequence encodes CSAQTPVIQETQYF.

The rearrangement uses TRBV7-2 and TRBJ2-5, with D possibly TRBD2 on 7 matching bases. V was clipped by 1 base and J by 1 base, with 16 bases between them. Germline V CDR1 and CDR2: SGHTA, FQGNSA. The CDR3 spans 17 residues. CDR3 loop: CASSLGLGGAIQETQYF. Written as DNA, the CDR3 is TGTGCCAGCAGCTTAGGACTGGGGGGGGCGATCCAAGAGACCCAGTACTTC. The full variable domain, in which reference TRBV7-2 and TRBJ2-5 provide the parts outside the CDR3, is GAGVSQSPSNKVTEKGKDVELRCDPISGHTALYWYRQSLGQGLEFLIYFQGNSAPDKSGLPSDRFSAERTGGSVSTLTIQRTQQEDSAVYLCASSLGLGGAIQETQYFGPGTRLLVL.

This rearrangement joins TRBV12-5 to TRBJ1-2; D remains ambiguous. The germline V and J ends were trimmed by 2 bases and 8 bases, with 21 bases remaining between them. This CDR3 is 16 amino acids long. CDR1 and CDR2 (germline): LGHNT, FRNRAP. CDR3 amino acids: CASGLSQPLYEPGYTF. DNA for the CDR3: TGTGCTAGTGGTTTGAGCCAGCCCCTTTATGAGCCGGGCTACACCTTC.

The CDR3, as DNA: TGTGCCAGCATGGGGGGGAATCGCGAGCAGTACTTC. It yields the protein CASMGGNREQYF. V usage is TRBV12-3 or TRBV12-4 and J usage is TRBJ2-7; 7 bases line up with TRBD2. The V and J ends lost 7 bases and 6 bases, in that order; junction bases with no gene match: 6. The CDR3 spans 12 residues.

The chain joins TRBV29-1 to TRBJ1-2, with D possibly matching TRBD1 (6 bases). CDR1 and CDR2 from the germline V gene are SQVTM and ANQGSEA. The CDR3 runs 14 residues. V lost 7 bases to trimming and J lost 5 bases, with 20 bases between them. CDR3 loop: CSAKKDRQLYGYTF. The CDR3 coding sequence is TGCAGCGCAAAAAAGGACAGACAGCTTTATGGCTACACCTTC.

A few counts support this clonotype. V gene TRBV28 combines with J gene TRBJ1-4; D is unclear. Germline lookup yields CDR1 MDHEN and CDR2 SYDVKM. V lost 5 bases, J lost 3 bases, and 13 bases lay in between. The CDR3 sequence is 15 residues long. CDR3 DNA sequence: TGTGCCAGCAGTAATCAGGACGGTCCTAATGAAAAACTGTTTTTT. Translated, it gives CASSNQDGPNEKLFF.

This chain joins TRBV4-2 and TRBJ2-3; the D gene is possibly TRBD2 (6 bases). CDR1 is LGHNA, CDR2 YNFKEQ, per germline. The CDR3 is 16 residues long. Deletions cut 0 bases from V and 4 bases from J, with 14 bases between. The CDR3 loop reads CASSQDSLEGSDTQYF. The CDR3 DNA is TGTGCCAGCAGCCAAGATTCGTTGGAGGGGTCAGATACGCAGTATTTT.

J is TRBJ2-3 and V is TRBV20-1; 12 nucleotides match TRBD2. From germline, CDR1 is DFQATT and CDR2 SNEGSKA (reference sequence). The CDR3 runs to 14 residues. V lost 3 bases and J lost 5; bases outside the gene matches: 3. The CDR3 nucleotides read TGCAGTGCTAGTGCGACTAGCGGGGGAGATACGCAGTATTTT. Translating it yields CSASATSGGDTQYF.

The CDR3 nucleotides are TGTGCCAGCAGCTTAGGATTTCTAGGAGGCGAGACCCAGTACTTC. Translation: CASSLGFLGGETQYF. The gene calls are TRBV7-8 and TRBJ2-5, with D tentatively TRBD2 (5 bases). The CDR3 has 15 amino acids. Germline V CDR1 and CDR2: SGHVS, FQNEAQ. The V gene lost 1 base and the J gene lost 5 bases, with 14 bases spanning the gap.

The V call is TRBV5-1, the J call TRBJ2-3; 7 positions match TRBD1. CDR1 and CDR2 from the germline V gene are SGHRS and YFSETQ. V trimming: 4 bases; J trimming: 2 bases; junction bases outside the gene matches: 4. The CDR3 sequence is 14 residues long. CDR3: CASSIDRVTDTQYF. In DNA, the CDR3 is TGCGCCAGCAGCATCGACAGGGTCACAGATACGCAGTATTTT. Supplemented by reference TRBV5-1 and TRBJ2-3, the full variable domain reads KAGVTQTPRYLIKTRGQQVTLSCSPISGHRSVSWYQQTPGQGLQFLFEYFSETQRNKGNFPGRFSGRQFSNSRSEMNVSTLELGDSALYLCASSIDRVTDTQYFGPGTRLTVL.

This clonotype appeared many times. The V and J genes are TRBV29-1 and TRBJ2-3, with 11 bases lining up with TRBD1. From germline, CDR1 is SQVTM and CDR2 ANQGSEA. The CDR3 extends over 16 amino acids. V lost 0 bases to trimming and J lost 5 bases; unmatched junction nucleotides: 7. The chain's CDR3 is CSVEDLGQGAVDTQYF. Written as DNA, the CDR3 is TGCAGCGTTGAAGATCTAGGACAGGGGGCGGTAGATACGCAGTATTTT.

The rearrangement joins TRBV4-1 to TRBJ2-7; D is uncertain. Germline lookup yields CDR1 MGHRA and CDR2 YSYEKL. Trimming took off 2 bases at V and 0 bases at J, with 8 bases between the two ends. The CDR3 is made up of 14 amino acids. CDR3 sequence reads: CASSQRAVSYEQYF. CDR3 coding DNA: TGCGCCAGCAGCCAACGGGCTGTCTCCTACGAGCAGTACTTC.

This clonotype showed up just a few times. J is TRBJ2-1 and V is TRBV15, with D hard to call. Trimming removed 1 base at V and 2 bases at J, with 15 bases between. The CDR3 covers 17 residues. Germline V gene lookup returns CDR1 LNHNV and CDR2 YYDKDF (reference sequence). The CDR3 coding sequence is TGTGCCACCAGCAGAGGGGTCCGAGATACAACCTACAATGAGCAGTTCTTC. As protein: CATSRGVRDTTYNEQFF. Full variable domain (rest looked up from reference TRBV15 and TRBJ2-1): DAMVIQNPRYQVTQFGKPVTLSCSQTLNHNVMYWYQQKSSQAPKLLFHYYDKDFNNEADTPDNFQSRRPNTSFCFLDIRSPGLGDTAMYLCATSRGVRDTTYNEQFFGPGTRLTVL.

This clonotype was seen ten or more times. The V gene is TRBV10-3, the J gene TRBJ1-1; D not resolved. Germline V lookup: CDR1 ENHRY, CDR2 SYGVKD. V was shortened by 4 bases and J by 1 base, with 7 bases between the two germline ends. The CDR3 spans 13 residues. CDR3 region: CAISAPRNTEAFF. In nucleotides, the CDR3 is TGTGCCATCAGTGCACCCAGGAACACTGAAGCTTTCTTT.

V is TRBV5-1 and J is TRBJ2-1, with TRBD2 as a possible D gene (6 bases). CDR1 and CDR2 (germline): SGHRS, YFSETQ. V lost 0 bases and J 9 bases, leaving 19 bases between the germline ends. The CDR3 has 16 residues. The CDR3 coding sequence is TGCGCCAGCAGCTTGGGGGGACTTCAAGGCAGGAGTGAGCAGTTCTTC. This encodes CASSLGGLQGRSEQFF.

V usage is TRBV10-3 and J usage is TRBJ2-2; tentative D call: TRBD1 (6 bases). The germline V and J ends were trimmed by 2 bases and 6 bases, with 7 bases remaining between them. The germline V gene encodes CDR1 ENHRY and CDR2 SYGVKD. CDR3 length: 13 amino acids. The CDR3 DNA is TGTGCCATCAGTGAGGGGACATCCGGGGAGCTGTTTTTT. Translation: CAISEGTSGELFF.

The chain combines TRBV28 with TRBJ2-1, with 9 bases aligning to TRBD2. Per germline, CDR1 MDHEN and CDR2 SYDVKM. V gave up 11 bases and J gave up 1 base; unmatched junction bases: 0. CDR3 size: 12 residues. CDR3 residues: CAAGGSYNEQFF. DNA for the CDR3: TGTGCCGCGGGGGGGTCCTACAATGAGCAGTTCTTC.

This clonotype has just a few counts. The genes are TRBV12-5 and TRBJ2-1; 10 nucleotides agree with TRBD1. V shed 5 bases, J shed 6 bases, and the junction held 7 bases outside the gene matches. Germline V gives CDR1 LGHNT, CDR2 FRNRAP. This CDR3 region has 15 residues. The CDR3 nucleotides read TGTGCTAGTGGTCCGGGACAGGGGCTCGCCAATGAGCAGTTCTTC. Its translation: CASGPGQGLANEQFF.

V is TRBV7-3 and J is TRBJ2-1; 7 bases line up with TRBD1. V shed 5 bases, J shed 0 bases, and the junction held 7 bases outside the gene matches. Germline V gene sequence: CDR1 SGHTA, CDR2 FQGTGA. The CDR3 runs to 16 residues. Here the CDR3 DNA reads TGTGCCAGCAGCACCGGACAGGCCAGCTCCTACAATGAGCAGTTCTTC. Protein product: CASSTGQASSYNEQFF. Drawing the rest from reference TRBV7-3 and TRBJ2-1, the complete variable domain is GAGVSQTPSNKVTEKGKYVELRCDPISGHTALYWYRQSLGQGPEFLIYFQGTGAADDSGLPNDRFFAVRPEGSVSTLKIQRTERGDSAVYLCASSTGQASSYNEQFFGPGTRLTVL.

The sample holds one count of this clonotype. The chain carries TRBV9 and TRBJ2-7; 10 nucleotides agree with TRBD2. J gave up 3 bases and V 0 bases, and 3 bases lay outside the gene matches. CDR3 size: 15 residues. Germline assignment: CDR1 SGDLS and CDR2 YYNGEE. CDR3 amino acids: CASSVGLAGVYEQYF. The CDR3, as DNA: TGTGCCAGCAGCGTAGGGCTAGCGGGAGTCTACGAGCAGTACTTC.

The chain has TRBV6-1 and TRBJ2-7, with TRBD1 as a possible D gene (8 bases). CDR3 length: 14 residues. Trimming stripped 7 bases from V and 2 bases from J, with 15 bases between. Germline V gene data show CDR1 as MNHNS and CDR2 as SASEGT. This CDR3 is CASTVQGGPYEQYF. CDR3 in DNA: TGTGCCAGCACCGTACAGGGGGGGCCCTACGAGCAGTACTTC.

The chain employs TRBV7-3 and TRBJ2-1; TRBD2 is a possible D gene (6 bases). Germline CDR1 SGHTA, CDR2 FQGTGA. This CDR3 has 16 residues. V shed 1 base and J shed 1 base, with 11 bases lying between them. CDR3 protein: CASSLMGGASYNEQFF. The DNA for the CDR3 is TGTGCCAGCAGCTTAATGGGCGGGGCGTCCTACAATGAGCAGTTCTTC.

The table lists this clonotype with many counts. The V call is TRBV20-1, the J call TRBJ1-1; D gene uncertain. Germline values: CDR1 DFQATT, CDR2 SNEGSKA (reference sequence). The CDR3 runs to 13 residues. The V end was cut by 5 bases, the J end by 2 bases, with 12 bases between. As DNA, the CDR3 is TGCAGTGCTCCGGGCCCTCTAAACACTGAAGCTTTCTTT. It is translated as CSAPGPLNTEAFF.

This clonotype was found a few times. This rearrangement joins TRBV20-1 to TRBJ2-2, with 8 nucleotides matching TRBD2. The CDR3 is 13 amino acids. Germline CDR1 DFQATT, CDR2 SNEGSKA (reference sequence). V lost 3 bases, J lost 7 bases, and 4 bases stayed unmatched. The CDR3 spells CSASGRAFGELFF. The DNA of the CDR3 is TGCAGTGCTAGCGGGAGGGCCTTCGGGGAGCTGTTTTTT.

The chain has TRBV20-1 and TRBJ2-1, with 8 bases fitting TRBD2. Germline CDR1 reads DFQATT; CDR2 reads SNEGSKA (reference sequence). This CDR3 has 15 amino acids. With V trimmed by 6 bases and J by 4 bases, 11 bases remained unmatched. DNA of the CDR3: TGCAGTGCCAGTGGGTCCACTAGCGGTTACAATGAGCAGTTCTTC. Translated, it gives CSASGSTSGYNEQFF.

This chain links TRBV21-1 with TRBJ2-5; TRBD2 is the table's D call and was not checked against the DNA. TRBV21-1 is annotated as a pseudogene. This CDR3 has 17 amino acids. The DNA for the CDR3 is TGTGCCAGCAGCACAAGGACTAGCGGGAGAAATCGGGAGACCCAGTACTTC. Protein: CASSTRTSGRNRETQYF.